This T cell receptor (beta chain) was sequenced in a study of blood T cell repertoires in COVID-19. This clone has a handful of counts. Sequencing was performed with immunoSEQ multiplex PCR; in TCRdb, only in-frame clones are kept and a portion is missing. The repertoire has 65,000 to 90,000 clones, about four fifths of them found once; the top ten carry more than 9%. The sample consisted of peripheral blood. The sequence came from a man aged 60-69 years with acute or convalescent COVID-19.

CDR3 in DNA: TGTGCCAGCAGCTTAGGACAGGTTGAAGCTTTCTTT. Amino acid sequence: CASSLGQVEAFF. The J gene is TRBJ1-1, the V gene TRBV7-8; D may be TRBD1 (6 bases). The V end lost 1 base, the J end lost 7 bases, and 7 bases lay between the germline ends. There are 12 residues in the CDR3. Germline V gives CDR1 SGHVS, CDR2 FQNEAQ. Full variable domain (outside the CDR3, taken from reference TRBV7-8 and TRBJ1-1): GAGVSQSPRYKVAKRGQDVALRCDPISGHVSLFWYQQALGQGPEFLTYFQNEAQLDKSGLPSDRFFAERPEGSVSTLKIQRTQQEDSAVYLCASSLGQVEAFFGQGTRLTVV.